The 23 T cell receptor beta chains listed next were all sequenced from one sample in a study of a mutant IDH1 vaccine in newly diagnosed glioma. Repertoires were generated with immunoSEQ multiplex PCR, while TCRdb's copy carries only in-frame clones and drops some. The top ten clones hold 2% to 3% of a sample with about 43,000 clones, about four fifths of them seen once. Time point specified: week 23, last vaccination. The study gave 300 ug of mutant IDH1 20-mer peptide per vaccine dose, with topical imiquimod. For these TCRs, the target antigens are not known. The sample consisted of PBMCs, taken from a glioma patient whose treatment included an IDH1 peptide vaccine. The source of these receptors is a woman aged 18-35 years with glioma. Some clones in this sample may be carry-over from other donors' samples.

In this sample, this clone turned up a few times. V usage is TRBV6-1 and J usage is TRBJ1-5, with D unclear. Trimming removed 10 bases from V and 7 bases from J, with 17 bases in between. The CDR3 extends over 13 amino acids. Germline CDR1 is MNHNS and CDR2 is SASEGT. This CDR3 is CAIPRTETQPQHF. CDR3 nucleotides: TGTGCCATTCCCCGGACCGAAACGCAGCCCCAGCATTTT.

The CDR3 bases are TGTGCCAGCAGTGAAGTCGACAGGGGAAAGGTC. Its protein product is CASSEVDRGKV. The V call is TRBV2, the J call TRBJ2-7; TRBD1 matches 8 bases. From germline, CDR1 is SNHLY and CDR2 FYNNEI. The CDR3 has 11 amino acids.

This clone was found a few times. The V and J genes are TRBV6-5 and TRBJ1-1; D may be TRBD1 (6 bases). The V end was cut by 4 bases, the J end by 11 bases, with 17 bases between. Germline V gene lookup returns CDR1 MNHEY and CDR2 SVGAGI. There are 13 residues in the CDR3. The CDR3 DNA is TGTGCCAGCAGTTCAGCGGGGGGCCTCTTGGCTTTCTTT. It is translated as CASSSAGGLLAFF.

The rearrangement links TRBV7-2 to TRBJ2-1; D not resolved. CDR3 length equals 17 residues. Trimming took off 5 bases at V and 0 bases at J, with 17 bases between the two ends. Germline CDR1 and CDR2: SGHTA and FQGNSA. CDR3 protein: CASSPSQTLSSYNEQFF. CDR3 coding DNA: TGTGCCAGCAGCCCATCACAGACACTCAGCTCCTACAATGAGCAGTTCTTC.

The chain links TRBV9 to TRBJ1-6; TRBD1 might be the D (5 bases). The V end was cut by 0 bases, the J end by 6 bases, with 7 bases between. Germline CDR1 and CDR2: SGDLS and YYNGEE. The CDR3 has 14 residues. The CDR3 region has the DNA TGTGCCAGCAGCGTAGGACAGATTAATTCACCCCTCCACTTT. It codes for CASSVGQINSPLHF.

The chain carries TRBV6-6 and TRBJ1-2; D is perhaps TRBD1 (5 bases). CDR3 size: 15 residues. V was cut by 4 bases and J by 1 base, with 13 bases left in between. Germline CDR1 MNHNY, CDR2 SVGAGI (reference sequence). The CDR3 coding sequence is TGTGCCAGCAGTTCCCCCTGGACAAATAACTATGGCTACACCTTC. This translates into CASSSPWTNNYGYTF.

V and J are TRBV7-9 and TRBJ1-4, with D perhaps matching TRBD1 (6 bases). Germline V gene sequence: CDR1 SEHNR, CDR2 FQNEAQ (reference sequence). Trimming took off 6 bases at V and 6 bases at J, with 20 bases between the two ends. CDR3 size: 16 residues. CDR3 nucleotide sequence: TGTGCCAGCAGATCCGGAGGGCAGGGGTTGTATGAAAAACTGTTTTTT. Protein product: CASRSGGQGLYEKLFF. Looking up the rest from reference TRBV7-9 and TRBJ1-4 gives the full variable domain: DTGVSQNPRHKITKRGQNVTFRCDPISEHNRLYWYRQTLGQGPEFLTYFQNEAQLEKSRLLSDRFSAERPKGSFSTLEIQRTEQGDSAMYLCASRSGGQGLYEKLFFGSGTQLSVL.

The chain recombines TRBV5-4 with TRBJ1-1, with TRBD1 matching over 7 bases. The J segment lost 3 bases and the V segment lost 0 bases, leaving 5 bases of the junction unmatched. This CDR3 contains 15 residues. Germline V gives CDR1 SGHNT, CDR2 YYREEE (reference sequence). CDR3 in DNA: TGTGCCAGCAGCTTGGGCGGCAGGGGGTACACTGAAGCTTTCTTT. This gives the protein CASSLGGRGYTEAFF.

This clone was counted a few times. V usage is TRBV7-3 and J usage is TRBJ1-1; weak D call: TRBD1 (6 bases). V dropped 2 bases and J dropped 0 bases, with 7 bases sitting between them. The germline V gene has CDR1 SGHTA and CDR2 FQGTGA. The CDR3 sequence is 14 residues long. This chain's CDR3 is CASSLQGLNTEAFF. CDR3 nucleotide sequence: TGTGCCAGCAGCTTACAGGGGTTGAACACTGAAGCTTTCTTT.

This clone has a handful of counts. The chain joins TRBV30 to TRBJ1-2; D not resolved. V lost 2 bases and J 0 bases, leaving 4 bases between the germline ends. The CDR3 is made up of 12 amino acids. CDR1 GTSNPN and CDR2 SVGIG come from the germline V gene (reference sequence). Written as DNA, the CDR3 is TGTGCCTGGAGTCTGTCTAACTATGGCTACACCTTC. Amino acids: CAWSLSNYGYTF.

This clone was seen once. The chain combines TRBV27 with TRBJ1-2; D gene uncertain. This CDR3 has 14 residues. The V gene lost 3 bases and the J gene lost 1 base, with 9 bases spanning the gap. Germline V gene sequence: CDR1 MNHEY, CDR2 SMNVEV (reference sequence). The CDR3 here is CASSFTGVNYGYTF. In DNA form, the CDR3 reads TGTGCCAGCAGTTTCACCGGTGTTAACTATGGCTACACCTTC.

This clone was observed once. The genes are TRBV5-1 and TRBJ2-5; D not resolved. The CDR3 contains 14 residues. Germline CDR1 reads SGHRS; CDR2 reads YFSETQ. Trimming left V 1 base short and J 7 bases short, with 14 bases between. The chain's CDR3 is CASSLKAPGGTQYF. CDR3 bases: TGCGCCAGCAGCTTGAAAGCGCCCGGTGGGACCCAGTACTTC.

The rearrangement links TRBV6-1 to TRBJ1-2; no clear D. The CDR3 is 10 residues long. The germline V gene encodes CDR1 MNHNS and CDR2 SASEGT. Trimming left V 7 bases short and J 6 bases short, with 6 bases between. As DNA, the CDR3 is TGTGCCAGCACGAGCCATGGCTACACCTTC. It yields the protein CASTSHGYTF.

The rearrangement uses TRBV7-9 and TRBJ1-4, with TRBD1 identical over 9 bases. V dropped 4 bases and J dropped 3; count of bases not matched to a gene: 6. The germline CDR1 and CDR2 sequences are SEHNR and FQNEAQ (reference sequence). The CDR3 loop spans 16 amino acids. For the CDR3, the DNA is TGTGCCAGCAGCTCGTCGGGACAGGGCGCTAATGAAAAACTGTTTTTT. This sequence encodes CASSSSGQGANEKLFF.

The chain employs TRBV11-2 and TRBJ1-2; no reliable D call. V dropped 5 bases and J dropped 7 bases, with 11 bases sitting between them. Germline V lookup: CDR1 SGHAT, CDR2 FQNNGV. The CDR3 is 12 amino acids. CDR3 amino acids: CASSGRVGGYTF. The CDR3 region has the DNA TGTGCCAGCAGCGGGAGGGTAGGTGGCTACACCTTC. The full variable domain, in which reference TRBV11-2 and TRBJ1-2 provide the parts outside the CDR3, is EAGVAQSPRYKIIEKRQSVAFWCNPISGHATLYWYQQILGQGPKLLIQFQNNGVVDDSQLPKDRFSAERLKGVDSTLKIQPAKLEDSAVYLCASSGRVGGYTFGSGTRLTVV.

The chain employs TRBV19 and TRBJ2-5, with TRBD1 matching over 7 bases. The V gene's germline CDR1 is LNHDA and CDR2 SQIVND (reference sequence). With 8 bases clipped from V and 5 bases from J, the junction kept 8 bases outside the gene matches. The CDR3 covers 13 residues. The CDR3 region is CASGGQLVETQYF. Written as DNA, the CDR3 is TGTGCCAGTGGGGGACAGTTAGTGGAGACCCAGTACTTC.

This sequence joins TRBV21-1 and TRBJ1-2; TRBD1 reflects the table's D call only, with no check against the DNA. TRBV21-1 is assigned pseudogene status. This CDR3 has 17 amino acids. In DNA form, the CDR3 reads TGTGCCAGCAGCCCCAAAGAGGGGGACAGGGAAGCGGAAGGCTACACCTTC. It yields the protein CASSPKEGDREAEGYTF.

This rearrangement joins TRBV4-2 to TRBJ2-2, with unresolved D. Trimming took 0 bases from V and 1 from J, leaving 3 bases between them. Germline loops: CDR1 LGHNA, CDR2 YNFKEQ. This CDR3 has 14 residues. The CDR3 spells CASSQDWNTGELFF. The CDR3 DNA reads as TGTGCCAGCAGCCAAGATTGGAACACCGGGGAGCTGTTTTTT.

This chain uses TRBV7-2 with TRBJ2-1; D ambiguous. The CDR3 extends over 11 amino acids. The ends were cut back, 5 bases at V and 9 bases at J, with 8 bases in the middle. CDR1 is SGHTA and CDR2 is FQGNSA in the germline V gene. The CDR3 reads CASSEVVEQFF. DNA of the CDR3: TGTGCCAGCAGCGAGGTGGTTGAGCAGTTCTTC. The variable domain in full, with the rest retrieved from reference TRBV7-2 and TRBJ2-1, is GAGVSQSPSNKVTEKGKDVELRCDPISGHTALYWYRQSLGQGLEFLIYFQGNSAPDKSGLPSDRFSAERTGGSVSTLTIQRTQQEDSAVYLCASSEVVEQFFGPGTRLTVL.

This chain links TRBV11-2 with TRBJ2-3, with TRBD2 identical over 11 bases. Germline V gene sequence: CDR1 SGHAT, CDR2 FQNNGV. The trim removed 5 bases at V and 6 bases at J, leaving 7 bases unmatched. The CDR3 runs to 15 residues. As DNA, the CDR3 is TGTGCCAGCAGCCCCGGGACTAGCGGAAGGGATACGCAGTATTTT. This sequence encodes CASSPGTSGRDTQYF.

The rearrangement uses TRBV9 and TRBJ1-5; D is possibly TRBD1 (6 bases). V was pared by 4 bases and J by 5 bases, with 16 bases between. CDR3 length: 15 amino acids. Germline-derived CDR1 and CDR2 are SGDLS and YYNGEE. CDR3 in amino acids: CASSPRDRLDQPQHF. The CDR3, as DNA: TGTGCCAGCAGCCCCCGTGACAGGCTCGATCAGCCCCAGCATTTT.

This chain connects TRBV7-3 to TRBJ2-7; the match to TRBD2 covers 7 bases. The CDR3 covers 15 residues. CDR1 SGHTA and CDR2 FQGTGA come from the germline V gene. The trim removed 5 bases at V and 2 bases at J, leaving 9 bases unmatched. The CDR3 loop reads CASSGGGGPPYEQYF. The CDR3 region has the DNA TGTGCCAGCAGCGGGGGGGGAGGCCCCCCCTACGAGCAGTACTTC.

This chain uses TRBV6-6 with TRBJ1-4; D remains ambiguous. Trimming removed 6 bases at V and 3 bases at J, with 17 bases between. The CDR3 covers 16 residues. Per the germline V gene, CDR1 is MNHNY and CDR2 is SVGAGI (reference sequence). CDR3 DNA sequence: TGTGCCAGCAGCCGGTCGGGAGTATGGTCTAATGAAAAACTGTTTTTT. It translates to CASSRSGVWSNEKLFF.